The 24 T cell receptor beta chains given below trace back to one sample, sequenced in a study of T-cell reconstitution after alpha-beta-depleted transplantation in children (dated by TCRdb to the mid-2010s). Libraries were prepared through PCR. Sequencing used an Illumina HiSeq 2500. Molecular barcoding was employed in the preparation of TCR libraries, with unique molecular identifiers being used to normalize TCRbeta repertoire quantification. TCRdb reprocessing: public reads trimmed at Q25 with fastp, clones called with MiXCR, in-frame beta chains kept. All rows with the same CDR3 protein become a single entry with the most common DNA and genes. This sample comprises 450,000 to 600,000 distinct CDR3 sequences, approximately 12% of them detected only once. The ten most abundant clones make up approximately 2% of the sample. The sample's treatment or condition label, decoded: allogeneic hematopoietic cell transplantation with graft depleted of TCRalphabeta T cells and CD19 B cells.

The input for sequencing was PBMCs, mostly from graft donor cells, taken 360 days after TCRalphabeta/CD19-depleted stem cell transplant. These receptors originate from a male patient younger than 18 who had a stem cell transplant for acute myeloid leukemia, so the T cells may come from the graft donor.

This clonotype was observed a handful of times. This chain connects TRBV6-5 to TRBJ2-7, with 14 bases aligning to TRBD2. The V gene's germline CDR1 is MNHEY and CDR2 SVGAGI. The V gene end was trimmed by 2 bases and the J gene end by 5 bases; junction bases not matched to a gene: 2. The CDR3 covers 15 residues. The DNA for the CDR3 is TGTGCCAGCAGTTACCGGGGACTAGCGGGAGACGAGCAGTACTTC. It encodes CASSYRGLAGDEQYF.

This clonotype has only a few counts. The J gene is TRBJ2-1, the V gene TRBV19, with 8 bases fitting TRBD2. Germline V gene data show CDR1 as LNHDA and CDR2 as SQIVND (reference sequence). J gave up 16 bases and V 6 bases, and 8 bases lay outside the gene matches. This CDR3 region has 11 residues. CDR3 protein: CASSHGTSVFF. Here the CDR3 DNA reads TGTGCCAGTAGCCACGGGACTAGTGTATTCTTC.

J is TRBJ2-7 and V is TRBV12-3 or TRBV12-4; 10 positions agree with TRBD2. This CDR3 has 16 residues. V gave up 5 bases and J gave up 4 bases; unmatched junction bases: 11. The CDR3, as DNA: TGTGCCAGCAGTGTCCGAAGGACTAGCGGAGAGTACGAGCAGTACTTC. Protein product: CASSVRRTSGEYEQYF.

There are a few counts of this clonotype. The genes are TRBV28 and TRBJ1-5; D remains unclear. The CDR3 covers 12 residues. From germline, CDR1 is MDHEN and CDR2 SYDVKM. Trimming pared 2 bases from V and 7 bases from J, leaving 6 bases between. CDR3 coding DNA: TGTGCCAGCAGTTTAACTGCGCAGCCCCAGCATTTT. This encodes CASSLTAQPQHF. Drawing the rest from reference TRBV28 and TRBJ1-5, the complete variable domain is DVKVTQSSRYLVKRTGEKVFLECVQDMDHENMFWYRQDPGLGLRLIYFSYDVKMKEKGDIPEGYSVSREKKERFSLILESASTNQTSMYLCASSLTAQPQHFGDGTRLSIL.

The rearrangement links TRBV20-1 to TRBJ2-7; tentatively, D is TRBD2 (6 bases). V was clipped by 5 bases and J by 4 bases, with 21 bases between them. Per germline, CDR1 DFQATT and CDR2 SNEGSKA (reference sequence). The CDR3 length is 15 residues. In DNA form, the CDR3 reads TGCAGTGCTCCCCCCCTATTAGGACTACCATACGAGCAGTACTTC. Translated: CSAPPLLGLPYEQYF.

The chain has TRBV28 and TRBJ1-6, with D possibly TRBD1 on 5 matching bases. The ends were cut back, 2 bases at V and 4 bases at J, with 15 bases in the middle. The CDR3 length is 17 residues. From germline, CDR1 is MDHEN and CDR2 SYDVKM. CDR3 region: CASSLPAGLAYNSPLHF. CDR3 coding DNA: TGTGCCAGCAGTTTACCGGCAGGGCTGGCTTATAATTCACCCCTCCACTTT.

In its sample, this clonotype was seen once. The V gene is TRBV12-5, the J gene TRBJ2-3; either TRBD1 or TRBD2 may fit D (5 bases each). Trimming took off 6 bases at V and 0 bases at J, with 16 bases between the two ends. The CDR3 sequence is 16 residues long. The V gene's germline CDR1 is LGHNT and CDR2 FRNRAP. The CDR3, as DNA: TGTGCTAGTGGGGGGATGGGACGGCCGAGCACAGATACGCAGTATTTT. This sequence encodes CASGGMGRPSTDTQYF.

The J gene is TRBJ2-5, the V gene TRBV11-2; D not certain. Germline CDR1 and CDR2: SGHAT and FQNNGV. The CDR3 contains 18 residues. V lost 2 bases, J lost 3 bases, and 22 bases lay in between. The CDR3 here is CASSLSGRTSTVKETQYF. In DNA form, the CDR3 reads TGTGCCAGCAGCTTATCCGGACGGACCAGTACCGTAAAAGAGACCCAGTACTTC.

This clonotype has a handful of counts. The chain links TRBV9 to TRBJ2-3; possibly TRBD1 for D (6 bases). The CDR3 runs to 14 residues. From germline, CDR1 is SGDLS and CDR2 YYNGEE. V was shortened by 4 bases and J by 5 bases, with 14 bases between the two germline ends. Written as DNA, the CDR3 is TGTGCCAGCAGCACCCGGACAGTCGGAGATACGCAGTATTTT. Protein: CASSTRTVGDTQYF.

Comments on this clonotype: A clone one base away is much larger, so this may be a read error. The chain combines TRBV27 with TRBJ2-2; D is unclear. This CDR3 region has 12 residues. CDR1 and CDR2 (germline): MNHEY, SMNVEV (reference sequence). The CDR3 spells CASSFYTVELFF. The CDR3 nucleotides read TGTGCCAGCAGTTTTTACACCGTGGAGCTGTTTTTT.

This clonotype came up many times. CDR3 sequence reads: CASSFLRGSYEQYF. The CDR3 region has the DNA TGTGCCAGCAGTTTTTTAAGGGGTTCCTACGAGCAGTACTTC. The chain is built from TRBV12-3 or TRBV12-4 and TRBJ2-7; D may be TRBD1 (5 bases). V was pared by 3 bases and J by 1 base, with 10 bases between. This CDR3 spans 14 amino acids.

The gene calls are TRBV30 and TRBJ2-6; D unresolved. The germline gives CDR1 GTSNPN, CDR2 SVGIG (reference sequence). V lost 5 bases and J 0 bases, leaving 11 bases between the germline ends. This CDR3 has 15 amino acids. DNA for the CDR3: TGTGCCTGGGGCCCTTCCCACTCTGGGGCCAACGTCCTGACTTTC. Translation gives CAWGPSHSGANVLTF.

The rearrangement joins TRBV20-1 to TRBJ2-1, with TRBD2 matching over 10 bases. The J segment lost 0 bases and the V segment lost 5 bases, leaving 7 bases of the junction unmatched. Germline CDR1 DFQATT, CDR2 SNEGSKA (reference sequence). The CDR3 has 16 amino acids. For the CDR3, the DNA is TGCAGTGCTGGGGTCCCTAGCGGGAGCTCCTACAATGAGCAGTTCTTC. Translated: CSAGVPSGSSYNEQFF.

The chain recombines TRBV11-3 with TRBJ2-3; D perhaps matches TRBD2 (5 bases). CDR1 and CDR2 (germline): SGHNT, YENEEA. The CDR3 sequence is 17 residues long. The V and J ends lost 5 bases and 4 bases respectively, with 22 bases between them. The CDR3 here is CASSLRRRGSPPDTQYF. DNA of the CDR3: TGTGCCAGCAGCCTCCGCCGACGGGGAAGCCCTCCAGATACGCAGTATTTT.

This chain connects TRBV6-2 or TRBV6-3 to TRBJ2-1; maybe TRBD2 (6 bases). Germline V gene sequence: CDR1 MNHEY, CDR2 SVGEGT. The CDR3 length is 18 residues. The V end was cut by 0 bases, the J end by 0 bases, with 15 bases between. CDR3 sequence reads: CASSYSTTSPDSYNEQFF. The CDR3 nucleotides are TGTGCCAGCAGTTACTCGACCACTAGCCCTGACTCCTACAATGAGCAGTTCTTC.

This chain joins TRBV28 and TRBJ2-7; D gene uncertain. Germline V lookup: CDR1 MDHEN, CDR2 SYDVKM. The germline V and J ends were trimmed by 6 bases and 5 bases, with 11 bases remaining between them. The CDR3 is made up of 12 amino acids. CDR3 protein: CASSFTWNEQYF. CDR3 DNA sequence: TGTGCCAGCAGCTTCACATGGAACGAGCAGTACTTC.

V usage is TRBV30 and J usage is TRBJ2-7; D is unclear. V dropped 4 bases and J dropped 6 bases, with 13 bases sitting between them. CDR1 and CDR2 from the germline V gene are GTSNPN and SVGIG (reference sequence). There are 12 residues in the CDR3. The CDR3 loop is CAWNEPTIEQYF. The CDR3 DNA reads as TGTGCCTGGAATGAACCCACTATCGAGCAGTACTTC.

A few counts support this clonotype. The chain carries TRBV9 and TRBJ2-1; 9 bases agree with TRBD1. The CDR3 length is 14 residues. The germline CDR1 and CDR2 sequences are SGDLS and YYNGEE. V was clipped by 4 bases and J by 6 bases; unmatched bases: 5. In DNA form, the CDR3 reads TGTGCCAGCAGCAGATGGGACAGGGTCAATGAGCAGTTCTTC. This sequence encodes CASSRWDRVNEQFF.

This clonotype has a handful of counts. The CDR3 spells CSVEVLATHEQYF. The CDR3 DNA reads as TGCAGCGTTGAAGTTCTAGCGACCCACGAGCAGTACTTC. The J gene is TRBJ2-7, the V gene TRBV29-1, with D possibly matching TRBD2 (6 bases). The V end was cut by 1 base, the J end by 5 bases, with 12 bases between. Germline-derived CDR1 and CDR2 are SQVTM and ANQGSEA. The CDR3 length is 13 residues.

This clonotype was picked up many times. The chain links TRBV2 to TRBJ2-1; a possible D gene is TRBD2 (5 bases). This CDR3 spans 14 amino acids. V was shortened by 8 bases and J by 8 bases, with 19 bases between the two germline ends. Germline CDR1 reads SNHLY; CDR2 reads FYNNEI. CDR3 sequence reads: CASEGGFGSDEQFF. CDR3 DNA: TGTGCCAGCGAAGGCGGGTTTGGGAGCGATGAGCAGTTCTTC.

This chain links TRBV14 with TRBJ2-1; D remains ambiguous. There are 17 residues in the CDR3. V shed 2 bases and J shed 5 bases, with 19 bases lying between them. Germline V lookup: CDR1 SGHDN, CDR2 FVKESK. Here the CDR3 DNA reads TGTGCCAGCAGCCAATCGGATTTCGACACACGGAACAATGAGCAGTTCTTC. This codes for CASSQSDFDTRNNEQFF. Together with reference TRBV14 and TRBJ2-1, the CDR3 gives the full variable domain: EAGVTQFPSHSVIEKGQTVTLRCDPISGHDNLYWYRRVMGKEIKFLLHFVKESKQDESGMPNNRFLAERTGGTYSTLKVQPAELEDSGVYFCASSQSDFDTRNNEQFFGPGTRLTVL.

This clonotype was seen many times. This sequence joins TRBV7-2 and TRBJ1-1; no definite D call. V shed 5 bases and J shed 8 bases, with 9 bases lying between them. Germline V gene lookup returns CDR1 SGHTA and CDR2 FQGNSA. CDR3 length equals 11 residues. In nucleotides, the CDR3 is TGTGCCAGCAGCCTAAGGGTAGAAGCTTTCTTT. This translates into CASSLRVEAFF.

This clonotype was seen many times. The gene calls are TRBV6-1 and TRBJ2-6, with 10 bases aligning to TRBD2. Germline V gene lookup returns CDR1 MNHNS and CDR2 SASEGT. This CDR3 spans 17 amino acids. The J segment lost 0 bases and the V segment lost 6 bases, leaving 5 bases of the junction unmatched. The CDR3, as DNA: TGTGCCAGCAGCCTGGGACTAGCGTTCTCTGGGGCCAACGTCCTGACTTTC. It yields the protein CASSLGLAFSGANVLTF.

This clonotype was counted once. The chain combines TRBV6-5 with TRBJ2-5; 7 bases are a match to TRBD1. V lost 0 bases to trimming and J lost 3 bases; unmatched junction nucleotides: 7. The CDR3 loop spans 16 amino acids. Germline V gene lookup returns CDR1 MNHEY and CDR2 SVGAGI. CDR3 region: CASSYSVTGNKETQYF. The DNA for the CDR3 is TGTGCCAGCAGTTACTCAGTGACAGGGAACAAAGAGACCCAGTACTTC.